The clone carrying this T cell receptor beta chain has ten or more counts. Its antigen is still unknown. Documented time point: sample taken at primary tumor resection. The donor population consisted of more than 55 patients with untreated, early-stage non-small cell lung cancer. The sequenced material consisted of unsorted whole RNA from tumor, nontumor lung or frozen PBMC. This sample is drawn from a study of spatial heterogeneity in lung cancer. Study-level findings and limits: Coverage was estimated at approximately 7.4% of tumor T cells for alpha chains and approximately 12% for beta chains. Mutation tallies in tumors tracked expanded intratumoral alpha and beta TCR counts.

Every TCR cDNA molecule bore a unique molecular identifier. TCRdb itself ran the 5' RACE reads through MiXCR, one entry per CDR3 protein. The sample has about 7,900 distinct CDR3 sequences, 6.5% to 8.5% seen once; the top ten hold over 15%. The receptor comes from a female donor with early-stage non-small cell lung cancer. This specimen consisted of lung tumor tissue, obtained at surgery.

The CDR3 region has the DNA TGTGCCAGCAAACTCACACGGTACACTGAAGCTTTCTTT. Protein: CASKLTRYTEAFF. The chain recombines TRBV6-5 with TRBJ1-1; the D is unclear. There are 13 residues in the CDR3. CDR1 and CDR2 from the germline V gene are MNHEY and SVGAGI. Trimming pared 7 bases from V and 3 bases from J, leaving 12 bases between.